Given below is one T cell receptor beta chain in context. TCRdb derives one entry per CDR3 protein from the 5' RACE reads, leaving out DNA. This sample carries approximately 380,000 distinct CDR3 sequences, with roughly 5.5% going to the ten biggest clones. The data stem from a study of T cells expressing NK-cell markers. Background on the study: Each TCR beta repertoire originated in sorted T cells that were CD3+CD56+NKG2C+, CD3+CD56+NKG2C- or CD3+CD56-NKG2C+. Seven HCMV-seropositive donors and one seronegative donor made up the eight sequenced donors.

Germline assignment: CDR1 SGHAT and CDR2 FQNNGV. This CDR3 is 14 amino acids long. This clonotype originated in a man aged 18 to 69 in good health. What was sequenced was blood T cells: a sorted CD56 or NKG2C T cell subset, CD4+ or CD8+ T cells, or bulk PBMC T cells (not recorded which). V gene TRBV11-2 combines with J gene TRBJ2-7; TCRdb proposes TRBD2, but this gene call is untestable without DNA. This CDR3 is CASSFPASGGGQYF.